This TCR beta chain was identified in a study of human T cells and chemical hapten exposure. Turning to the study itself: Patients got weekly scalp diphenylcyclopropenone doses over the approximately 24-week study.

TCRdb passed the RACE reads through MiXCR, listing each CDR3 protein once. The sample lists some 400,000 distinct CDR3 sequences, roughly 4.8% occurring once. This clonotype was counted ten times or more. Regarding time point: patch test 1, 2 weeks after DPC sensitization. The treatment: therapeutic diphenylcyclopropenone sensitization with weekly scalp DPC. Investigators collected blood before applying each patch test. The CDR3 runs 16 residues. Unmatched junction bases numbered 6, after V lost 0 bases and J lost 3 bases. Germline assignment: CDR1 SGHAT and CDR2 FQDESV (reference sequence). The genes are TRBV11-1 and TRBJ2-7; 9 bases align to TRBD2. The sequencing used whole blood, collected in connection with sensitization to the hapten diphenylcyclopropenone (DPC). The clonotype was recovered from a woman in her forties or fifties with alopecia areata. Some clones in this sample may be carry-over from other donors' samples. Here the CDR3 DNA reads TGTGCCAGCAGCTTAGCGTCGAGCGGGGGGAGCTACGAGCAGTACTTC. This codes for CASSLASSGGSYEQYF.